These T cell receptor beta chains were read from a single sample in a study of post-analysis software for immune sequencing data. TCRdb used MiXCR to reprocess the PCR reads, holding one entry per CDR3 protein. The data show 150,000 to 200,000 distinct CDR3 sequences, approximately 35% seen once. Sequenced material: blood, taken after autologous hematopoietic stem cell transplantation. The receptors originated from a girl aged 10-17 years with multiple sclerosis. CDR3s include the opening cysteine and the closing phenylalanine or tryptophan.

>TRBV25-1
CTSSEGTHPGIEQFF
>TRBV7-3
CASSLWAGPNTGELFF
>TRBV7-9
CASSPRASGLTTDTQYF
>TRBV20-1
CSAKTGDTEAFF
>TRBV2
CATRTGPSEQYF
>TRBV14
CASSPGRPFNNYEQYF
>TRBV7-3
CASSPTGRRTIGEQYF
>TRBV30
CASGLVLGNEQFF
>TRBV7-9
CASSSRSQETQYF
>TRBV12-3/TRBV12-4
CASSLRTSGSYEQYF
>TRBV20-1
CSARIPGRSSYEQYF
>TRBV20-1
CSARDRVPETQYF
>TRBV20-1
CSAPEVGVNSYNEQFF
>TRBV5-5
CASSLVENPPHNEQFF
>TRBV30
CASQTGQYEQYF
>TRBV2
CASRRLTYGYTF
>TRBV9
CASSEGSGRGADTQYF
>TRBV11-1
CASSQGGFSYNEQYF
>TRBV6-6
CASSPYTEAFF
>TRBV5-1
CASSRQTFGSPLHF
>TRBV20-1
CSAPRTSGQETQYF
>TRBV5-1
CASSLGGARGTEAFF
>TRBV6-1
CASGGERNTEAFF
>TRBV7-2
CASSSTPGIGEQFF
>TRBV12-3/TRBV12-4
CASSYSGANVLTF
>TRBV6-5
CASSQTIAGGSEQYF
>TRBV20-1
CSAGQGSWYNEQFF
>TRBV7-9
CASSLGGPEAFF
>TRBV27
CATSSGFTSETQYF
>TRBV5-8
CASSRNGVEQYF
>TRBV6-2/TRBV6-3
CASSYSDSSYNEQFF
>TRBV28
CASSFLGQGAFF
>TRBV10-3
CAISESGGGYEQYF
>TRBV20-1
CSALPGLRGLQSYNEQFF
>TRBV11-2
CASSLESSGSYEQYF
>TRBV7-7
CASSIGLNTEAFF
>TRBV12-3/TRBV12-4
CASSLGRQGVSPLHF